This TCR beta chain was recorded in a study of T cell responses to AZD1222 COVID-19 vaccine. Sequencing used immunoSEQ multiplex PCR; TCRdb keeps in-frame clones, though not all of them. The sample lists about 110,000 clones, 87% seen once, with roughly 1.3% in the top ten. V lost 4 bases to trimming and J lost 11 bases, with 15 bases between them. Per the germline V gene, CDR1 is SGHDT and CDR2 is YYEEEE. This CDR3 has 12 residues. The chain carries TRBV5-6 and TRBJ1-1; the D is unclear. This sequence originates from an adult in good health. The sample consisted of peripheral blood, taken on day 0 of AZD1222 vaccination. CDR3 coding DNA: TGTGCCAGCAGCACGGCTATGGGGTCGGCTTTCTTT. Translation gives CASSTAMGSAFF.